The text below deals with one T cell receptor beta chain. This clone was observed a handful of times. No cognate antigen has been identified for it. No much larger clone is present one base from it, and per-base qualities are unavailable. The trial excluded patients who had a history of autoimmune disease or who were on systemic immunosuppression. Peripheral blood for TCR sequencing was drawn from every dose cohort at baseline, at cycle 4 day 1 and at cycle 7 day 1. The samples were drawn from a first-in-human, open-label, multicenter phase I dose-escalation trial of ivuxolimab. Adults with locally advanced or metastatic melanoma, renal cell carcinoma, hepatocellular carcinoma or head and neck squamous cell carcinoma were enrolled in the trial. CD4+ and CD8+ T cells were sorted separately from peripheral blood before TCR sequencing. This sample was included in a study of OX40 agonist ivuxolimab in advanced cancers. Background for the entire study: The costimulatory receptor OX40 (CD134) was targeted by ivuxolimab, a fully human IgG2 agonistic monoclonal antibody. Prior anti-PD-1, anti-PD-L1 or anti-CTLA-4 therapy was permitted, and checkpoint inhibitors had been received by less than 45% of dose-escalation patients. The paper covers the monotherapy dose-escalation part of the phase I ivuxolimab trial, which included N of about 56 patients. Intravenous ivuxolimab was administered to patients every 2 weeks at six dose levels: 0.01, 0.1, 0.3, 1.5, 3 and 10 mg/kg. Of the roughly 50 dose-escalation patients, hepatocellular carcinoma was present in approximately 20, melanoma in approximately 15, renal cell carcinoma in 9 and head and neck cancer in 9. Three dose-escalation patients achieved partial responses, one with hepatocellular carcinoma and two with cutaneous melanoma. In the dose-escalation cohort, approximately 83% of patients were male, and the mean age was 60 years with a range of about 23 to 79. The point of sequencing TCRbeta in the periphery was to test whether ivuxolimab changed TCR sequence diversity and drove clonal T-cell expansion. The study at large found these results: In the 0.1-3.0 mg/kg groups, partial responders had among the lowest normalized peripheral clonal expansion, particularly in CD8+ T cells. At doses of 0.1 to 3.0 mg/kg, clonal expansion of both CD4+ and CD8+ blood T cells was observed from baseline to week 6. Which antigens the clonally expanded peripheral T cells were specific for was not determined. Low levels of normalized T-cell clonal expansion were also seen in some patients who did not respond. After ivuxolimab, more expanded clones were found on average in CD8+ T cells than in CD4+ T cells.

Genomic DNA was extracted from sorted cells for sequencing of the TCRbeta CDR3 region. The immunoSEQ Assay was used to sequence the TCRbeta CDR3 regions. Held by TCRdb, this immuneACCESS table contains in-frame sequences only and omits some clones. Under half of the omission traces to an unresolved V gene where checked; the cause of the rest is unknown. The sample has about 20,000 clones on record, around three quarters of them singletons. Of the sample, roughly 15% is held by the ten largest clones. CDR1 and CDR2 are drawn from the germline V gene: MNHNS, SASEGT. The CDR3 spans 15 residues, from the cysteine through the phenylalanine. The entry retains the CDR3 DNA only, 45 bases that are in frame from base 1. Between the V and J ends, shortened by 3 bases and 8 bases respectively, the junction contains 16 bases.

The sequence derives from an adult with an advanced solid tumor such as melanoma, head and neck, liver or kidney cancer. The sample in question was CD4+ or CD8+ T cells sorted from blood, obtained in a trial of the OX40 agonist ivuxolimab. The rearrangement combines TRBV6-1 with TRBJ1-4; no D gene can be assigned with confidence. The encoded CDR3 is CASSDRRRDGEKLFF. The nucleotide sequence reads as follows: TGTGCCAGCAGTGACCGTCGTAGGGATGGGGAAAAACTGTTTTTT.